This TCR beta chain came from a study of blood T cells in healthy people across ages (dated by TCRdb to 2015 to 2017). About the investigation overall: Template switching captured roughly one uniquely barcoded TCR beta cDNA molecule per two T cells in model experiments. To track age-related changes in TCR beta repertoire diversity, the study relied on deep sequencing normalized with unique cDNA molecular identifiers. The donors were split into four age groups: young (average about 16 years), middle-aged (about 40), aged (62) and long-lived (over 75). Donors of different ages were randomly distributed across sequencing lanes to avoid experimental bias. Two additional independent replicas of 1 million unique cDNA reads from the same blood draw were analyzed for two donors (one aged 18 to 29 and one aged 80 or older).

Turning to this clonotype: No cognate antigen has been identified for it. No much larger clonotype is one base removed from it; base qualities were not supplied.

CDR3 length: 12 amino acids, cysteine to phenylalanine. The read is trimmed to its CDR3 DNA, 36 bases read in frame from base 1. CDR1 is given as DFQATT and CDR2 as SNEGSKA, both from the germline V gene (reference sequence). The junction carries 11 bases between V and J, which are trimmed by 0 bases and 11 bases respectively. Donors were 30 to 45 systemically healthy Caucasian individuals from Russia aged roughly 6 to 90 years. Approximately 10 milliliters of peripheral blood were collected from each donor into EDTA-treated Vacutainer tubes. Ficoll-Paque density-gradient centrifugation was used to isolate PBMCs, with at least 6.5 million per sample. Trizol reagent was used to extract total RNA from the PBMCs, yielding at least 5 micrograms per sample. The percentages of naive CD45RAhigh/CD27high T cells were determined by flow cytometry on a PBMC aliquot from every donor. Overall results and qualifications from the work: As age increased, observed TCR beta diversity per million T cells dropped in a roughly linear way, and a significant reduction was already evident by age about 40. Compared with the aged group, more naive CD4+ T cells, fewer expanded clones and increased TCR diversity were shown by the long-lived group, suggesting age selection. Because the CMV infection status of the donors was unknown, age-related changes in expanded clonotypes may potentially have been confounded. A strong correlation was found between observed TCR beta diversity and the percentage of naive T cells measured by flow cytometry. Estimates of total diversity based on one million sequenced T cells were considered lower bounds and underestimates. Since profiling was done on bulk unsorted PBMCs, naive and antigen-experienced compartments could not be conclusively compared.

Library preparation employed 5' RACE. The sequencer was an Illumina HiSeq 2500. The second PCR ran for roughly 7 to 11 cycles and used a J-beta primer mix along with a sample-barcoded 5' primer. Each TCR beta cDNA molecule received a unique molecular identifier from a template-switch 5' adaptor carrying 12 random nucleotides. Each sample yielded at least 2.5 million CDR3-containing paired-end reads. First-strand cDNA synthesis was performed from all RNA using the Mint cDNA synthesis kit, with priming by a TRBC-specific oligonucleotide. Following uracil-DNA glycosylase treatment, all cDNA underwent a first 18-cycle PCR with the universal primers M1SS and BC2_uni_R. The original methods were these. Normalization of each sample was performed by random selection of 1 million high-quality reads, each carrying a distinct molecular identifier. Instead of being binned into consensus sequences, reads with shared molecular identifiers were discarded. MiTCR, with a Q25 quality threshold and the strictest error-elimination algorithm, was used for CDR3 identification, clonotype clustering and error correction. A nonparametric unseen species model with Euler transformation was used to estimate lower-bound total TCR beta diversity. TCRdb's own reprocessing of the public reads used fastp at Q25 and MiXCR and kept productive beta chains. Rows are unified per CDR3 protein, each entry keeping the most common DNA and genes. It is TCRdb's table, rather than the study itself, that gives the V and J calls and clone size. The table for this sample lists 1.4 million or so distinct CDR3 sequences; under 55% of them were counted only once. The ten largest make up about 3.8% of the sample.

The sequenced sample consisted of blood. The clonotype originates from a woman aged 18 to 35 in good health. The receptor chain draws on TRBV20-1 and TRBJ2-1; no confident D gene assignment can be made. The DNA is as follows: TGCAGTGCTAGAGATCCCGCCCATAAGCAGTTCTTC. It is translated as CSARDPAHKQFF.